One sample yielded the 13 T cell receptor beta chains listed below, sequenced in a study of blood T cell repertoires in COVID-19. The repertoire was sequenced with immunoSEQ multiplex PCR; TCRdb's copy has only in-frame clones and lacks some. The sample consists of around 250,000 clones, more than 65% of them appearing once. Sequenced sample: PBMCs or T cells enriched from blood (not recorded which). These TCRs come from a man aged 45-65 years who had recovered from COVID-19.

V gene TRBV10-1 combines with J gene TRBJ2-1; D perhaps matches TRBD2 (6 bases). Trimming took 0 bases from V and 12 from J, leaving 12 bases between them. Germline V lookup: CDR1 WNHNN, CDR2 SYGVQD (reference sequence). This CDR3 comprises 13 residues. For the CDR3, the DNA is TGCGCCAGCAGTGAGTCTTTCGGGGGAGGGCAGTTCTTC. It yields the protein CASSESFGGGQFF.

This chain links TRBV5-1 with TRBJ2-2; 8 positions match TRBD1. Looked up from germline, CDR1 is SGHRS and CDR2 is YFSETQ. The J segment lost 2 bases and the V segment lost 8 bases, leaving 5 bases of the junction unmatched. The CDR3 contains 14 residues. CDR3 in DNA: TGCGCCAGTAGCGACAGGGGAAACACCGGGGAGCTGTTTTTT. Amino acid sequence: CASSDRGNTGELFF.

The chain couples TRBV3-1 (or the pseudogene TRBV3-2) to TRBJ2-1; no definite D call. Looked up from germline, CDR1 is LGHDT and CDR2 is YNNKEL (reference sequence). The CDR3 consists of 13 residues. V shed 4 bases and J shed 3 bases, with 7 bases lying between them. The CDR3 loop reads CASSLGFYNEQFF. The CDR3 nucleotides read TGTGCCAGCAGCCTTGGCTTCTACAATGAGCAGTTCTTC.

CDR3: CASSASEGAGELFF. CDR3 nucleotide sequence: TGTGCCAGCAGCGCCTCTGAGGGGGCCGGGGAGCTGTTTTTT. V gene TRBV6-5 combines with J gene TRBJ2-2; D possibly corresponds to TRBD1 (6 bases). The length of the CDR3 is 14 residues. The V and J ends lost 6 bases and 6 bases respectively, with 14 bases between them. Germline V gene data show CDR1 as MNHEY and CDR2 as SVGAGI.

This clone has only one observation. The gene calls are TRBV14 and TRBJ2-3; TRBD2 matches at 8 bases. The V gene end was trimmed by 1 base and the J gene end by 6 bases; junction bases not matched to a gene: 9. The CDR3 loop spans 16 amino acids. Germline V gives CDR1 SGHDN, CDR2 FVKESK. The CDR3 DNA sequence: TGTGCCAGCAGCCAAGGGCCAGCGGGGGTGAGGGATACGCAGTATTTT. It specifies CASSQGPAGVRDTQYF.

This clone was counted between two and nine times. CDR3 sequence reads: CASSLVPGQGNYGYTF. CDR3 DNA sequence: TGTGCCAGCAGCTTAGTCCCGGGACAGGGGAACTATGGCTACACCTTC. This sequence joins TRBV11-3 and TRBJ1-2, with 10 bases lining up with TRBD1. Germline-derived CDR1 and CDR2 are SGHNT and YENEEA. This CDR3 contains 16 residues. The ends lost 1 base at V and 2 bases at J; junction bases unmatched: 4. Looking up the rest from reference TRBV11-3 and TRBJ1-2 gives the full variable domain: EAGVVQSPRYKIIEKKQPVAFWCNPISGHNTLYWYLQNLGQGPELLIRYENEEAVDDSQLPKDRFSAERLKGVDSTLKIQPAELGDSAVYLCASSLVPGQGNYGYTFGSGTRLTVV.

This clone has a single count. The rearrangement uses TRBV19 and TRBJ2-7; 7 nucleotides align to TRBD2. The CDR3 totals 13 residues. The J segment lost 7 bases and the V segment lost 3 bases, leaving 6 bases of the junction unmatched. The germline V gene encodes CDR1 LNHDA and CDR2 SQIVND (reference sequence). The CDR3 reads CASSMGGESEQYF. CDR3 DNA: TGTGCCAGTAGTATGGGAGGGGAGAGTGAGCAGTACTTC.

V and J are TRBV6-6 and TRBJ1-1, with D unclear. Looked up from germline, CDR1 is MNHNY and CDR2 is SVGAGI (reference sequence). The V and J ends lost 5 bases and 3 bases respectively, with 13 bases between them. The CDR3 loop spans 14 amino acids. CDR3 in amino acids: CASSRPDIDTEAFF. The DNA of the CDR3 is TGTGCCAGCAGTCGCCCCGACATAGACACTGAAGCTTTCTTT.

The rearrangement joins TRBV12-5 to TRBJ2-5; D unclear. The length of the CDR3 is 12 residues. Germline CDR1 reads LGHNT; CDR2 reads FRNRAP. Trimming left V 3 bases short and J 5 bases short, with 7 bases between. CDR3 DNA sequence: TGTGCTAGTGGTTTTCAACGGGAGACCCAGTACTTC. Translated: CASGFQRETQYF. The whole variable domain, filled in from reference TRBV12-5 and TRBJ2-5, reads DARVTQTPRHKVTEMGQEVTMRCQPILGHNTVFWYRQTMMQGLELLAYFRNRAPLDDSGMPKDRFSAEMPDATLATLKIQPSEPRDSAVYFCASGFQRETQYFGPGTRLLVL.

The chain employs TRBV9 and TRBJ1-5; D is ambiguous. The CDR3 length is 14 residues. Germline V gene lookup returns CDR1 SGDLS and CDR2 YYNGEE. The V gene lost 4 bases and the J gene lost 3 bases, with 11 bases spanning the gap. CDR3 sequence reads: CASSPEVSNQPQHF. CDR3 sequence (DNA): TGTGCCAGCAGCCCCGAGGTTTCCAATCAGCCCCAGCATTTT. The full variable domain, with the rest looked up from reference TRBV9 and TRBJ1-5, is DSGVTQTPKHLITATGQRVTLRCSPRSGDLSVYWYQQSLDQGLQFLIQYYNGEERAKGNILERFSAQQFPDLHSELNLSSLELGDSALYFCASSPEVSNQPQHFGDGTRLSIL.

V usage is TRBV6-1 and J usage is TRBJ1-1; D is unresolved. The germline V gene encodes CDR1 MNHNS and CDR2 SASEGT. Trimming removed 0 bases at V and 8 bases at J, with 16 bases between. The CDR3 covers 15 residues. This CDR3 reads CASSEAWGVGMEAFF. The CDR3 coding sequence is TGTGCCAGCAGTGAAGCGTGGGGAGTTGGGATGGAAGCTTTCTTT.

The chain is built from TRBV29-1 and TRBJ1-1, with no clear D. The CDR3 covers 12 residues. The germline V gene encodes CDR1 SQVTM and CDR2 ANQGSEA. V was cut by 4 bases and J by 1 base, with 7 bases left in between. This CDR3 is CSVVGPNTEAFF. The DNA of the CDR3 is TGCAGCGTTGTGGGCCCGAACACTGAAGCTTTCTTT.

This clone was detected only a few times. The genes are TRBV18 and TRBJ2-5; a possible D gene is TRBD1 (5 bases). Trimming left V 0 bases short and J 3 bases short, with 20 bases between. The CDR3 sequence is 18 residues long. Looked up from germline, CDR1 is KGHSH and CDR2 is LQKENI. CDR3 DNA: TGTGCCAGCTCACCACCGAGCACGGCAGGGCACCCCAAAGAGACCCAGTACTTC. This codes for CASSPPSTAGHPKETQYF.